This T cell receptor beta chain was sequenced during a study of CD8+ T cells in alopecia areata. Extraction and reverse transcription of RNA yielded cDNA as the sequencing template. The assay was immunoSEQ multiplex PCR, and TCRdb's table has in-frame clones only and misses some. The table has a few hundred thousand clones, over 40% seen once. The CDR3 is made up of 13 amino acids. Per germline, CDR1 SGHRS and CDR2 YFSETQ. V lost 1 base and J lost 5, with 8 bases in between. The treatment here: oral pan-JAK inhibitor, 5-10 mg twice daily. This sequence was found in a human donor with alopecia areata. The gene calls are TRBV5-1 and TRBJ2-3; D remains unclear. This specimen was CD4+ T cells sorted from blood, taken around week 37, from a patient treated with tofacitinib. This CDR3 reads CASSLQQVDTQYF. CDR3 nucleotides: TGCGCCAGCAGCTTGCAGCAAGTAGATACGCAGTATTTT.